This record concerns one T cell receptor (beta chain) sequence. Each CDR3 protein is one row after TCRdb ran MiXCR on the 5' RACE reads. The table includes some 600,000 distinct CDR3 sequences, around a sixth detected once. The sample belongs to a study of T cells after yellow fever vaccination. This TCR was sampled from a man in his late teens or twenties who received the YFV17D yellow fever vaccine. Material: PBMCs, obtained roughly 5 days after the first yellow fever vaccination.

CDR3 region: CASSLVTSSANEQFF. As DNA, the CDR3 is TGTGCCAGCAGCTTAGTCACGTCGTCCGCCAATGAGCAGTTCTTC. V and J are TRBV7-9 and TRBJ2-1; unclear D gene. The CDR3 spans 15 residues. Germline V gene data show CDR1 as SEHNR and CDR2 as FQNEAQ (reference sequence). Trimming took 1 base from V and 6 from J, leaving 13 bases between them.